This T cell receptor beta chain was retrieved from a study of blood T cells in healthy people across ages. Sample-barcoded 5' priming and a J-beta primer mix drove a second PCR of about 7 to 11 cycles. TCRdb re-derived calls from the 5' RACE reads in MiXCR, one entry per CDR3 protein. This sample has hundreds of thousands of distinct CDR3 sequences; about 43% occur once, and the top ten carry about 32%. V shed 2 bases and J shed 6 bases, with 26 bases lying between them. The CDR3 runs to 19 residues. Germline CDR1 SGHTA, CDR2 FQGNSA. Findings and limits, study-wide: Lack of knowledge of donor CMV status possibly confounded expanded clonotype changes.

A few counts support this clonotype. Antigen unknown. Material for sequencing was blood. The V and J genes are TRBV7-2 and TRBJ2-1, with D hard to call. The TCR sequence derives from a man older than 75 in good health. The CDR3 spells CASSLMYLGRDGAGNEQFF. In DNA form, the CDR3 reads TGTGCCAGCAGCTTAATGTATCTTGGTAGGGATGGTGCTGGCAATGAGCAGTTCTTC.